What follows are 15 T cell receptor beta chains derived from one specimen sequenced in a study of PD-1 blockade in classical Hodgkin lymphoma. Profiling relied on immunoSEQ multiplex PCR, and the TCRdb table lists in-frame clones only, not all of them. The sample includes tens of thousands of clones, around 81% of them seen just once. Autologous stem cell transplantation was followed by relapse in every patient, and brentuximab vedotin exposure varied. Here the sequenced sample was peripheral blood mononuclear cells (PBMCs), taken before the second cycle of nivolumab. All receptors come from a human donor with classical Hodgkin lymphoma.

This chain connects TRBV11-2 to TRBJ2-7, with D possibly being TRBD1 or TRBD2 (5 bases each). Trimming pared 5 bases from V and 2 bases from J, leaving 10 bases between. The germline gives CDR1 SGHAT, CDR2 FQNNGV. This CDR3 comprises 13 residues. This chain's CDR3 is CASSRGETYEQYF. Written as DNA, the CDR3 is TGTGCCAGCAGCCGAGGGGAGACCTACGAGCAGTACTTC.

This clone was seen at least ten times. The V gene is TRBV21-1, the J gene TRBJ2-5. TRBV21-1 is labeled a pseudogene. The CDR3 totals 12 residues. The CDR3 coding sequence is TGTGCCAGCAGCAAAGCTGGGGAGACCCAGTACTTC. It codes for CASSKAGETQYF.

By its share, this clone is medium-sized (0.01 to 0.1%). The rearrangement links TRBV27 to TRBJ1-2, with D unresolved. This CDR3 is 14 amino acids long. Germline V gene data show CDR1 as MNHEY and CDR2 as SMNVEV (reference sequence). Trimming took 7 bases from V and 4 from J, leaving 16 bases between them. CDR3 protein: CASKLDVTGYGYTF. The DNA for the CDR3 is TGTGCCAGCAAATTGGACGTCACCGGCTATGGCTACACCTTC.

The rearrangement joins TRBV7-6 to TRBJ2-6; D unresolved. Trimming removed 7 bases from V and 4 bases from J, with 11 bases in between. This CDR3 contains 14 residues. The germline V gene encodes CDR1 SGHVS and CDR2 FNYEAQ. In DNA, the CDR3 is TGTGCCAGCACCCAATATACCGGGGCCAACGTCCTGACTTTC. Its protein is CASTQYTGANVLTF.

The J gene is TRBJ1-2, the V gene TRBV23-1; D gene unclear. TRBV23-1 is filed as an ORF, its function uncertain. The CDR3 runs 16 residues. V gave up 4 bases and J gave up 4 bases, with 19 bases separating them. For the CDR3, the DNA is TGCGCCAGCAGTCTGCCCCCCGACGGAAAAAGCTATGGCTACACCTTC. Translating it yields CASSLPPDGKSYGYTF.

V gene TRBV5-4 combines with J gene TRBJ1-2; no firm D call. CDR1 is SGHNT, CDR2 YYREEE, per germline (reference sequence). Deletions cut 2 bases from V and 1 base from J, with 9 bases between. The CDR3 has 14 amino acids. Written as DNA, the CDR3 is TGTGCCAGCAGCTTAAGCACCTTTAACTATGGCTACACCTTC. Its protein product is CASSLSTFNYGYTF.

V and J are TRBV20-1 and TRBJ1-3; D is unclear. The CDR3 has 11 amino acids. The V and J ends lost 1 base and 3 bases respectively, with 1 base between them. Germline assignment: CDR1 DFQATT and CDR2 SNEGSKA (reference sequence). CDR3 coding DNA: TGCAGTGCTAGAGTTGGAAACACCATATATTTT. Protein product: CSARVGNTIYF.

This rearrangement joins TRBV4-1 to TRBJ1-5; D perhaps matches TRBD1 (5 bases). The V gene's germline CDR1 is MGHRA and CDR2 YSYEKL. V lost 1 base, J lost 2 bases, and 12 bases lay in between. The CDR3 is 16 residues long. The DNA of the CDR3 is TGCGCCAGCAGCCAAGTCGAGCAGGGAGGCAATCAGCCCCAGCATTTT. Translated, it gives CASSQVEQGGNQPQHF.

The CDR3 sequence is CAWSGQLNQPQHF. Here the CDR3 DNA reads TGTGCCTGGAGTGGACAGCTCAATCAGCCCCAGCATTTT. The chain is built from TRBV30 and TRBJ1-5; tentative D call: TRBD1 (5 bases). Germline V lookup: CDR1 GTSNPN, CDR2 SVGIG (reference sequence). The CDR3 is 13 residues long. Trimming removed 1 base at V and 3 bases at J, with 7 bases between.

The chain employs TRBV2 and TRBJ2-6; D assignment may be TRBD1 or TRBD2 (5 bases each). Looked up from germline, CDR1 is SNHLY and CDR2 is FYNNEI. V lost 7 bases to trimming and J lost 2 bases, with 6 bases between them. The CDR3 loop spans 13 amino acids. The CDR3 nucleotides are TGTGCCAGCACGGGGCCTGGGGCCAACGTCCTGACTTTC. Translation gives CASTGPGANVLTF.

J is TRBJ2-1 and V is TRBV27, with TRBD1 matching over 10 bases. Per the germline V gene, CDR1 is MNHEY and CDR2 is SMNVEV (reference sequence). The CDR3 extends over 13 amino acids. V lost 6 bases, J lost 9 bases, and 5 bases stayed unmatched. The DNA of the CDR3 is TGTGCCAGCAGCCCGACAGGGGGCAGTGAGCAGTTCTTC. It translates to CASSPTGGSEQFF.

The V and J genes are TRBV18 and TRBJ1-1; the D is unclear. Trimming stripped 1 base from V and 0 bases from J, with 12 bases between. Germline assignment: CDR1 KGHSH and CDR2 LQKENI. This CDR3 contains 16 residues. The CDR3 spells CASSPRQADMNTEAFF. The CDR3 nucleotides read TGTGCCAGCTCACCACGTCAGGCAGACATGAACACTGAAGCTTTCTTT.

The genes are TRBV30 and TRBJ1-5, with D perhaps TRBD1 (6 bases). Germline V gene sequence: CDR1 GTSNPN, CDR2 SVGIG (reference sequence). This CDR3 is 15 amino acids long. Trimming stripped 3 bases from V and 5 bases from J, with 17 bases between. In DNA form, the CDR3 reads TGTGCCTGGAGCCCTGGACAGTCGGGACATCAGCCCCAGCATTTT. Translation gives CAWSPGQSGHQPQHF.

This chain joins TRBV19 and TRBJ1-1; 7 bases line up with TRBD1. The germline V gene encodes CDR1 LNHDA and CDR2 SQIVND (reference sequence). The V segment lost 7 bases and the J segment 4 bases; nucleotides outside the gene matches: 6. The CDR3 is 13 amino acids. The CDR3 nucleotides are TGTGCCAGTACTAACAGGGGTCCCACTGAAGCTTTCTTT. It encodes CASTNRGPTEAFF.

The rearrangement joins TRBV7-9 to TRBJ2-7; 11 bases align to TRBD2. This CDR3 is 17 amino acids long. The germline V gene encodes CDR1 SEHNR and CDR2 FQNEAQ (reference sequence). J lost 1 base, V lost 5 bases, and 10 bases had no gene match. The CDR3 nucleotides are TGTGCCAGCAGCCAAGACCTACTAGCGGGGGCATCCTACGAGCAGTACTTC. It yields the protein CASSQDLLAGASYEQYF.